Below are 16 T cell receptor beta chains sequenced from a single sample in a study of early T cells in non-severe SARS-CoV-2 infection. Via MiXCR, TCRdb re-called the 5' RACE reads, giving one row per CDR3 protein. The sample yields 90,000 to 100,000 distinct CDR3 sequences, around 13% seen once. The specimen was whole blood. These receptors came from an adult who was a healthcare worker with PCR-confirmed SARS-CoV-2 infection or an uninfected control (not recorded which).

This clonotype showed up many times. Here the CDR3 DNA reads TGTGCCAGCAGTTCCCTTGACAGGGGTTCACCCCTCCACTTT. Translated, it gives CASSSLDRGSPLHF. The rearrangement uses TRBV6-5 and TRBJ1-6; 8 bases are shared with TRBD1. Trimming cost V 4 bases and J 9 bases; bases outside gene matches: 5. CDR3 size: 14 residues. CDR1 and CDR2 (germline): MNHEY, SVGAGI.

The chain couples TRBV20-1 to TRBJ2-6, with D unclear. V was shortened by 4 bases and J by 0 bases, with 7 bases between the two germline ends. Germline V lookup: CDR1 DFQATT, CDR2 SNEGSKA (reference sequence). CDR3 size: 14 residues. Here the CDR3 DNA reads TGCAGTGCTACGGAGCTCTCTGGGGCCAACGTCCTGACTTTC. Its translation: CSATELSGANVLTF.

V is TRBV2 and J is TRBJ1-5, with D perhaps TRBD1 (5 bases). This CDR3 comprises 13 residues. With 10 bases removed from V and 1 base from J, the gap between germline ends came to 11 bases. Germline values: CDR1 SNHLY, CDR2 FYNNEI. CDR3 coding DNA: TGTGCCACAGGGCCGACGAGCAATCAGCCCCAGCATTTT. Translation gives CATGPTSNQPQHF.

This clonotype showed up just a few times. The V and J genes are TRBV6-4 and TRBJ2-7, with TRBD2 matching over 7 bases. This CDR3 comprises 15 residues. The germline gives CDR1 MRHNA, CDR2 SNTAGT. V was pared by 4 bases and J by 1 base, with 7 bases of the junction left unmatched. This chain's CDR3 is CASSGGLAGSYEQYF. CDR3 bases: TGTGCCAGCAGTGGGGGGTTAGCGGGTTCCTACGAGCAGTACTTC.

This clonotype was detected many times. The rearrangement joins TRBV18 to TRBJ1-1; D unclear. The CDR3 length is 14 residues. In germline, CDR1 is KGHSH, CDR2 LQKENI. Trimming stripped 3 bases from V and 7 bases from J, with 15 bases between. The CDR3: CASSPGSATVEAFF. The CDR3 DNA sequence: TGTGCCAGCTCACCTGGGTCAGCTACCGTTGAAGCTTTCTTT.

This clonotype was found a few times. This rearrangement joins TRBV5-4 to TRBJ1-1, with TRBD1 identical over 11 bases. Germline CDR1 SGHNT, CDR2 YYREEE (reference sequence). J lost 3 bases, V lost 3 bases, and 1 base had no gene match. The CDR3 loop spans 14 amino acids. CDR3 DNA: TGTGCCAGCAGCTGGGACAGGGGGTACACTGAAGCTTTCTTT. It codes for CASSWDRGYTEAFF.

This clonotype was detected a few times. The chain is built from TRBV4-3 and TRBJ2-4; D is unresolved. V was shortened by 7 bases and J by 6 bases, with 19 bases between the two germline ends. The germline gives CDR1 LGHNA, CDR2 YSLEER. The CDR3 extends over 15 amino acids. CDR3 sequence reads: CASTPNSNSGNIQYF. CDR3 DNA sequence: TGCGCCAGCACCCCAAATTCAAACAGTGGAAACATTCAGTACTTC.

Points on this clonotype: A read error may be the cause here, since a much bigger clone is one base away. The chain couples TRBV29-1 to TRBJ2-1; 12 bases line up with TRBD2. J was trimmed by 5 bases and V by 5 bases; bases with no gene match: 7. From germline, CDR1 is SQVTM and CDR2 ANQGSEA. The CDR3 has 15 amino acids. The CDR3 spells CSVTGLAGLNNEQFF. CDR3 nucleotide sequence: TGCAGCGTTACTGGACTAGCGGGGTTAAACAATGAGCAGTTCTTC.

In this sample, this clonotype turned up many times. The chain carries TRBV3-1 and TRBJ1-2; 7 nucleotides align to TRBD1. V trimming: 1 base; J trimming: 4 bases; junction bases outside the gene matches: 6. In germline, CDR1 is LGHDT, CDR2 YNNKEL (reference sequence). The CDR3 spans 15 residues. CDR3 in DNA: TGTGCCAGCAGCCAAGGTCGGACAGGACTCTATGGCTACACCTTC. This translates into CASSQGRTGLYGYTF.

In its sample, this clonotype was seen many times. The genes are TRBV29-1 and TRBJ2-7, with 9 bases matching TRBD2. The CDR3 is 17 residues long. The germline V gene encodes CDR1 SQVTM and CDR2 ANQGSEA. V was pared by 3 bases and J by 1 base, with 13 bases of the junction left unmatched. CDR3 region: CSVEGARSGGPSYEQYF. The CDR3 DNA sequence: TGCAGCGTTGAGGGGGCCCGAAGCGGGGGGCCGTCCTACGAGCAGTACTTC.

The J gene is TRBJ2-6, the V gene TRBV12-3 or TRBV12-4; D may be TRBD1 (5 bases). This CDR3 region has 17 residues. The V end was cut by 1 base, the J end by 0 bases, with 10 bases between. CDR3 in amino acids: CASSLGDSFSGANVLTF. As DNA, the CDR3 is TGTGCCAGCAGTTTAGGCGACAGCTTCTCTGGGGCCAACGTCCTGACTTTC.

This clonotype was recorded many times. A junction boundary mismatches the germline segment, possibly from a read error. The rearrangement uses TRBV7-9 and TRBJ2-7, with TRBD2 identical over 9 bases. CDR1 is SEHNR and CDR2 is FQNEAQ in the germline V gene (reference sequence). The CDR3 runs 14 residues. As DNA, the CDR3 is TGTGCCAGCAGCTCCGCGGGAGGGGCCTACGGGCAGTACTTC. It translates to CASSSAGGAYGQYF.

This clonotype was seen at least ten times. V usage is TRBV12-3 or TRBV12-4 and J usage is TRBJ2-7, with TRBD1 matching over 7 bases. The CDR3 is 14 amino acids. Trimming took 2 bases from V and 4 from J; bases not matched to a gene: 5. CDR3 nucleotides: TGTGCCAGCAGTTTAAGGTCAGGGGGTTACGAGCAGTACTTC. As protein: CASSLRSGGYEQYF.

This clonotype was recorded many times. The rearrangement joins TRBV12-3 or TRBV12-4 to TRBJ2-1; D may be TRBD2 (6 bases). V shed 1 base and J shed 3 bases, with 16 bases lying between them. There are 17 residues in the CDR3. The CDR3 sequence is CASSLEAGAGYYNEQFF. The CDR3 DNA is TGTGCCAGCAGTTTAGAAGCGGGCGCCGGCTACTACAATGAGCAGTTCTTC.

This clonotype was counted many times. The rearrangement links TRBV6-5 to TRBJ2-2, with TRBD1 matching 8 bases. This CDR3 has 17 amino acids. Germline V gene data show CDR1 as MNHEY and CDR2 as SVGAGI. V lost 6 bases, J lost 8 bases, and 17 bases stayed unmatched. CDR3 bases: TGTGCCAGCAGCCTACTCCCCGGGACAGGTACCAGAGGGGAGCTGTTTTTT. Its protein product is CASSLLPGTGTRGELFF.

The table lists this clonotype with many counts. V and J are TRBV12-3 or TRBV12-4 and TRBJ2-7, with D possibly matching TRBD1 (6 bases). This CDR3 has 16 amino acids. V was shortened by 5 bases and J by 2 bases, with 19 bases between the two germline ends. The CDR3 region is CASSPYRQALPYEQYF. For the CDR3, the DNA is TGTGCCAGCAGTCCCTACCGACAGGCGCTGCCCTACGAGCAGTACTTC.